This T cell receptor beta chain was profiled in a study of T cell responses to AZD1222 COVID-19 vaccine. As to this clone: What it binds is not known.

V was cut by 2 bases and J by 7 bases, with 17 bases left in between. The CDR3 has 15 residues. The germline gives CDR1 SGHAT, CDR2 FQNNGV. Recipients boosted at about 4 weeks or about 12 weeks are pooled. Some clones are missing from TCRdb's copy, which holds only in-frame ones; the method was immunoSEQ multiplex PCR. Among about 160,000 clones listed, 92% were seen once. The study, taken as a whole, reports: At 160-218 and 743-854, vaccine-associated CD4 TCRs were dominant, and they spanned spike.

The J gene is TRBJ2-5, the V gene TRBV11-2; D is perhaps TRBD1 (6 bases). The starting material was peripheral blood, obtained 28 days after the second AZD1222 dose. The receptor was derived from an adult who received the AZD1222 COVID-19 vaccine. The CDR3 is CASSLLRDTGGTQYF. As DNA, the CDR3 is TGTGCCAGCAGCTTACTCCGGGACACCGGAGGGACCCAGTACTTC.